Below, 29 T cell receptor beta chains from the same sample are listed, as sequenced in a study of glioma-infiltrating T cells. The iRepertoire nested amplicon-rescue multiplex PCR amplified TCR alpha and beta CDR3s from RNA. From the multiplex PCR reads, TCRdb called clonotypes with MiXCR, one entry per CDR3 protein. The sample has about 380,000 distinct CDR3 sequences; 41% are singletons. The sample was glioma tissue, nonneoplastic brain tissue, or PBMCs (not recorded which). The source is a human donor with low-grade glioma or glioblastoma, undergoing nonglioma brain surgery, or in good health (not recorded which).

The gene calls are TRBV4-2 and TRBJ2-7; no clear D. The length of the CDR3 is 13 residues. Germline CDR1 is LGHNA and CDR2 is YNFKEQ. V was pared by 4 bases and J by 4 bases, with 11 bases between. The CDR3 DNA is TGTGCCAGCAGCCCCACAGACACTTACGAGCAGTACTTC. This codes for CASSPTDTYEQYF.

This clonotype occurred once. A much larger clone lies one base from this, so it may be a read error. V gene TRBV20-1 combines with J gene TRBJ1-5, with TRBD1 matching over 8 bases. CDR3 size: 15 residues. The germline V gene has CDR1 DFQATT and CDR2 SNEGSKA (reference sequence). This CDR3 reads CSAESDRDNNQPHHF. The DNA of the CDR3 is TGCAGTGCTGAATCGGACAGGGACAACAATCAGCCCCATCATTTT.

The table lists this clonotype with many counts. V usage is TRBV28 and J usage is TRBJ2-7; unclear D gene. This CDR3 is built from 12 residues. V lost 2 bases and J lost 9, with 11 bases in between. CDR1 MDHEN and CDR2 SYDVKM come from the germline V gene. This chain's CDR3 is CASSLKATGQYF. In nucleotides, the CDR3 is TGTGCCAGCAGTTTAAAGGCCACCGGGCAGTACTTC.

For this clonotype: Given a much more abundant clone one base away, this may be a read error. Here the CDR3 omits its conserved ending phenylalanine or tryptophan, so a read error is the likely source. The chain has TRBV20-1 and TRBJ1-4, with 10 bases aligning to TRBD1. This CDR3 spans 14 amino acids. V dropped 2 bases and J dropped 6; count of bases not matched to a gene: 3. In germline, CDR1 is DFQATT, CDR2 SNEGSKA (reference sequence). The CDR3 sequence is CSARPTGGHEKLFS. In DNA form, the CDR3 reads TGCAGTGCTAGACCGACAGGGGGCCATGAAAAACTGTTTTCT.

The chain is built from TRBV5-1 and TRBJ2-1; TRBD2 aligns across 9 bases. Germline V lookup: CDR1 SGHRS, CDR2 YFSETQ. Losses at the gene ends were 4 bases for V and 5 bases for J; bases not matched to a gene: 10. The CDR3 sequence is 16 residues long. CDR3 sequence reads: CASSQWAGGPHNEQFF. CDR3 nucleotide sequence: TGCGCCAGCAGCCAATGGGCGGGAGGGCCGCACAATGAGCAGTTCTTC.

V usage is TRBV10-3 and J usage is TRBJ2-3, with D uncertain. CDR3 length equals 15 residues. Trimming removed 2 bases at V and 0 bases at J, with 9 bases between. The V gene's germline CDR1 is ENHRY and CDR2 SYGVKD. CDR3 sequence: CAISELTYSTDTQYF. In DNA form, the CDR3 reads TGTGCCATCAGTGAGCTTACTTACAGCACAGATACGCAGTATTTT.

The count of this clonotype is one. One end of the junction is discordant with germline, which a read error may explain. J is TRBJ2-3 and V is TRBV11-2; TRBD2 is a possible D gene (6 bases). Germline V gene sequence: CDR1 SGHAT, CDR2 FQNNGV. The CDR3 is 18 residues long. The CDR3 DNA follows: TGTGCCAGCAGCCCACCCCTTGGGCGGAGAACTAGCACAGATACGAAGTATTTT. Amino acid sequence: CASSPPLGRRTSTDTKYF.

This rearrangement joins TRBV6-6 to TRBJ2-7; 9 nucleotides line up with TRBD1. Germline V gene data show CDR1 as MNHNY and CDR2 as SVGAGI (reference sequence). J was trimmed by 7 bases and V by 5 bases; bases with no gene match: 6. The CDR3 contains 13 residues. CDR3 nucleotides: TGTGCCAGCAGTGGGGACAGGGTCCAGGAGCAGTACTTC. It translates to CASSGDRVQEQYF.

For this clonotype: This may be a read error: a much more frequent sequence differs by one nucleotide. Since the CDR3 does not end with the conserved phenylalanine or tryptophan, this likely comes from a read error. The gene calls are TRBV7-2 and TRBJ1-1, with 7 bases identical to TRBD1. J gave up 0 bases and V 5 bases, and 9 bases lay outside the gene matches. Germline CDR1 SGHTA, CDR2 FQGNSA. CDR3 size: 16 residues. CDR3: CASSVSGGGMNTEAFS. The CDR3 nucleotides read TGTGCCAGCAGCGTCTCAGGGGGGGGGATGAACACTGAAGCTTTCTCT.

CDR3: CASSPQGGDYGYTF. DNA of the CDR3: TGCGCCAGCAGCCCCCAGGGAGGCGACTATGGCTACACCTTC. The rearrangement uses TRBV5-1 and TRBJ1-2; TRBD1 might be the D (5 bases). Germline assignment: CDR1 SGHRS and CDR2 YFSETQ. The V end lost 4 bases, the J end lost 3 bases, and 13 bases lay between the germline ends. CDR3 length equals 14 residues.

Turning to this clonotype: The conserved final phenylalanine or tryptophan is absent from the CDR3, which likely points to a read error. The gene calls are TRBV6-2 or TRBV6-3 and TRBJ2-7; 7 bases match TRBD1. The germline gives CDR1 MNHEY, CDR2 SVGEGT. There are 18 residues in the CDR3. V lost 2 bases to trimming and J lost 1 base; unmatched junction nucleotides: 14. The CDR3 loop is CASSYQKPQGSSSYEQYL. The DNA of the CDR3 is TGTGCCAGCAGTTACCAAAAGCCACAGGGGTCCTCATCCTACGAGCAGTACTTA.

The rearrangement links TRBV4-1 to TRBJ2-1, with a tentative D call TRBD2 (6 bases). CDR1 is MGHRA, CDR2 YSYEKL, per germline. Between the trimmed V and J ends, which lost 0 bases and 7 bases, there was a span of 16 bases. This CDR3 has 16 amino acids. CDR3 nucleotides: TGCGCCAGCAGCCAAGATAGCGGCGGAGTTGCTAATGAGCAGTTCTTC. Encoded protein: CASSQDSGGVANEQFF.

The genes are TRBV6-1 and TRBJ1-1; D remains unclear. The CDR3 runs 15 residues. In germline, CDR1 is MNHNS, CDR2 SASEGT. V was trimmed by 4 bases and J by 1 base, leaving 13 bases between them. Here the CDR3 reads CASSVFSGGNTEAFF. The CDR3 nucleotides read TGTGCCAGCAGTGTTTTTAGTGGAGGGAACACTGAAGCTTTCTTT.

This clonotype was seen only a few times. The chain links TRBV10-3 to TRBJ1-5; D call uncertain. CDR1 and CDR2 from the germline V gene are ENHRY and SYGVKD. CDR3 size: 14 residues. V shed 3 bases and J shed 1 base, with 7 bases lying between them. CDR3 nucleotides: TGTGCCATCAGTGAAGGACGGAGCAATCAGCCCCAGCATTTT. Translated: CAISEGRSNQPQHF.

This sequence joins TRBV4-1 and TRBJ1-1; weak D call: TRBD1 (5 bases). Trimming shortened V by 1 base and J by 1 base, and 28 bases separated the two germline ends. CDR3 length: 21 residues. The germline CDR1 and CDR2 sequences are MGHRA and YSYEKL. The CDR3 region has the DNA TGCGCCAGCAGCCAAGGCGCCTGGCAGGAAGGAAGACAGACGACGAACACTGAAGCTTTCTTT. Its protein product is CASSQGAWQEGRQTTNTEAFF.

Concerning this clonotype: Just one base apart from a much larger clone, this may be a read error. V and J are TRBV28 and TRBJ2-1; D may be TRBD1 (6 bases). Germline V lookup: CDR1 MDHEN, CDR2 SYDVKM. The CDR3 covers 14 residues. The CDR3 is CASSPPDRDNEQLF. The CDR3 coding sequence is TGTGCCAGCAGTCCTCCGGACAGAGACAATGAGCAGCTCTTC.

This clonotype was observed a handful of times. The chain uses TRBV4-1 and TRBJ2-3; unclear D gene. The CDR3 extends over 14 amino acids. The V and J ends lost 3 bases and 2 bases respectively, with 9 bases between them. Germline assignment: CDR1 MGHRA and CDR2 YSYEKL. The CDR3 coding sequence is TGCGCCAGCAGCCAGGCATGGCCCACAGATACGCAGTATTTT. Translation gives CASSQAWPTDTQYF.

This rearrangement joins TRBV2 to TRBJ1-1, with 9 bases aligning to TRBD1. Germline CDR1 reads SNHLY; CDR2 reads FYNNEI. After removal of 6 bases from V and 0 bases from J, the junction contained 17 bases not matched to a gene. This CDR3 has 19 residues. CDR3 bases: TGTGCCAGCAGAGTCTCCCAGACAGGGGGGCCCTCCATGAACACTGAAGCTTTCTTT. It yields the protein CASRVSQTGGPSMNTEAFF.

The sample holds a few counts of this clonotype. The V call is TRBV3-1, the J call TRBJ2-7; 10 bases map to TRBD2. CDR1 LGHDT and CDR2 YNNKEL come from the germline V gene (reference sequence). The junction had 11 bases not matched to a gene; V was cut back by 0 bases and J by 6 bases. The CDR3 covers 17 residues. CDR3 in amino acids: CASSQDSGTSGIGEQYF. CDR3 nucleotides: TGTGCCAGCAGCCAAGATAGTGGAACTAGCGGGATTGGCGAGCAGTACTTC.

Remarks on this clonotype: One end of the junction varies from germline; a read error may be responsible. The chain joins TRBV6-8 to TRBJ1-5; D is unclear. Looked up from germline, CDR1 is MNHGY and CDR2 is SAAAGT. This CDR3 is built from 16 residues. CDR3 sequence reads: CASSYLGVRSNQHQHF. In DNA form, the CDR3 reads TGTGCCAGCAGTTACCTAGGAGTGAGGAGCAATCAGCACCAGCATTTT.

The CDR3 loop reads CSARRGGTLWADTQYF. CDR3 in DNA: TGCAGTGCTAGAAGGGGGGGAACCCTCTGGGCAGATACGCAGTATTTT. The chain is built from TRBV20-1 and TRBJ2-3; maybe TRBD2 (7 bases). Trimming left V 2 bases short and J 4 bases short, with 19 bases between. The germline V gene encodes CDR1 DFQATT and CDR2 SNEGSKA (reference sequence). This CDR3 is 16 amino acids long.

About this clonotype itself: Just one base apart from a much larger clone, this may be a read error. The genes are TRBV28 and TRBJ2-5; D possibly matches TRBD1 or TRBD2 (5 bases each). The tail of the sequence fits TRBJ2-7 better, so the J call may be wrong. The V gene's germline CDR1 is MDHEN and CDR2 SYDVKM. The CDR3 totals 15 residues. CDR3 DNA: TGTGCCAGCAGTTCCGGGATCCTCGGGGCCCACGAGCAGTACTTC. It yields the protein CASSSGILGAHEQYF.

This clonotype appeared a few times. The genes are TRBV29-1 and TRBJ1-2; TRBD1 matches at 12 bases. Germline V lookup: CDR1 SQVTM, CDR2 ANQGSEA. The CDR3 runs to 10 residues. The CDR3 DNA reads TGCGGGACAGGGGGCCAAGGCTACACCTTC. It encodes CGTGGQGYTF.

This clonotype is judged medium-sized (0.01 to 0.1%). This rearrangement joins TRBV28 to TRBJ2-3, with D perhaps matching TRBD2 (6 bases). V dropped 1 base and J dropped 1 base, with 21 bases sitting between them. The CDR3 sequence is 19 residues long. In germline, CDR1 is MDHEN, CDR2 SYDVKM. CDR3 nucleotide sequence: TGTGCCAGCAGTTTATATGCCGGGGGAGAGGGGTTCGGCACAGATACGCAGTATTTT. Translated, it gives CASSLYAGGEGFGTDTQYF.

The chain links TRBV20-1 to TRBJ1-1; 7 positions agree with TRBD1. Germline-derived CDR1 and CDR2 are DFQATT and SNEGSKA (reference sequence). The CDR3 totals 14 residues. V lost 3 bases, J lost 0 bases, and 4 bases stayed unmatched. The CDR3 loop is CSARTGPLNTEAFF. The CDR3 DNA follows: TGCAGTGCTAGGACAGGGCCCTTGAACACTGAAGCTTTCTTT.

The sample holds many counts of this clonotype. The chain has TRBV6-2 or TRBV6-3 and TRBJ2-5; D perhaps matches TRBD1 (5 bases). Trimming removed 8 bases at V and 0 bases at J, with 10 bases between. Germline loops: CDR1 MNHEY, CDR2 SVGEGT. CDR3 size: 13 residues. The CDR3 protein is CASGRQYQETQYF. The DNA for the CDR3 is TGTGCCAGCGGTCGACAGTACCAAGAGACCCAGTACTTC.

This clonotype turned up a few times. This rearrangement joins TRBV14 to TRBJ2-3; D not certain. Germline-derived CDR1 and CDR2 are SGHDN and FVKESK. CDR3 length equals 12 residues. The ends were cut back, 0 bases at V and 5 bases at J, with 3 bases in the middle. The CDR3 protein is CASSQERDTQYF. CDR3 in DNA: TGTGCCAGCAGCCAAGAAAGAGATACGCAGTATTTT.

This clonotype was seen a handful of times. The gene calls are TRBV6-6 and TRBJ1-1, with 8 bases fitting TRBD1. Germline lookup yields CDR1 MNHNY and CDR2 SVGAGI (reference sequence). The CDR3 has 17 residues. V lost 1 base and J lost 1; bases outside the gene matches: 8. For the CDR3, the DNA is TGTGCCAGCAGTTACTTTGCTGGGGGGACAGGGAACACTGAAGCTTTCTTT. This translates into CASSYFAGGTGNTEAFF.

A few counts support this clonotype. The junction departs from germline at one end; a sequencing error may be responsible. The genes are TRBV24-1 and TRBJ2-1, with D possibly matching TRBD1 (5 bases). Germline lookup yields CDR1 KGHDR and CDR2 SFDVKD. This CDR3 comprises 14 residues. The chain's CDR3 is CATSENRPYKEQFF. As DNA, the CDR3 is TGTGCCACCAGTGAGAACAGGCCCTACAAGGAGCAGTTCTTC.